This T cell receptor beta chain is drawn from a study of cytomegalovirus exposure and HLA in healthy donors. About this clone itself: Its antigen is as yet unknown.

Study results and caveats: Most of the TCR beta V segments (in an earlier analysis) were productive either about 87% or about 30% of the time. A later analysis linked a missense DCLRE1C variant to TCR beta V- and J-gene trimming. Associated with cytomegalovirus, according to the listing, were 170 or so TCR beta chains.

Germline values: CDR1 SGHRS, CDR2 YFSETQ. The CDR3 extends over 17 amino acids. V dropped 0 bases and J dropped 4 bases, with 19 bases sitting between them. It was with 60 Vbeta and 13 Jbeta primers that the PCR ran. The protocol was immunoSEQ multiplex PCR, while the TCRdb copy is restricted to in-frame clones and leaves out a portion. The sample has approximately 250,000 clones, approximately 78% seen once. This sequence was found in a boy under 18 in good health and CMV-seronegative. The material sequenced was PBMCs. V gene TRBV5-1 combines with J gene TRBJ1-2, with a possible D match to TRBD1 (5 bases). The chain's CDR3 is CASSLAQASGGSYGYTF. CDR3 nucleotides: TGCGCCAGCAGCTTGGCCCAGGCTTCGGGGGGTAGCTATGGCTACACCTTC.